The clone carrying this TCR beta chain is a singleton in its sample. Its antigen is unidentified. Only CD45RO-negative cells positively selected for CCR7 counted as naive CD8 cells, so terminally differentiated effector memory CD45RA+ cells were excluded. The data derive from a study of shared clonotypes between healthy human individuals. Study conclusions and caveats: Naive subsets typically showed greater estimated richness than memory subsets. Sequencing depth was a factor that was expected to affect clonotype sharing among donors. Sharing across four donors was highest in naive CD4 (roughly 5%) and lowest in memory CD8 (around 0.4%). The study sampled only blood, and tissue repertoires likely differ.

Sequencing was performed with immunoSEQ multiplex PCR; in TCRdb, only in-frame clones are kept and a portion is missing. Here the sample spans around 2.1 million clones, approximately 94% being singletons. Trimming stripped 5 bases from V and 0 bases from J, with 19 bases between. Germline lookup yields CDR1 MDHEN and CDR2 SYDVKM. The CDR3 runs 17 residues. This TCR was recovered from a young man in good health. Some clones in this sample may be carry-over from other donors' samples. Sequencing used naive CD8+ T cells from PBMCs. This chain joins TRBV28 and TRBJ1-2; D is undetermined. As DNA, the CDR3 is TGTGCCAGCAGTCCCCGGGGATTAACACTGGCTAACTATGGCTACACCTTC. Encoded protein: CASSPRGLTLANYGYTF.